These T cell receptor beta chains were read from a single sample in a study of vaccination and CD4 T cells after COVID-19. Their cognate antigens are unknown. TCRdb independently ran MiXCR on the PCR reads; one entry per CDR3 protein. The sample lists around 16,000 distinct CDR3 sequences; roughly two fifths were seen once. Sequencing used CD4+ T cells from blood, cultured in vitro. The receptor set was obtained from a human donor who had recovered from COVID-19. The CDR3 runs from the conserved cysteine through the conserved F or W.

v_call,cdr3_aa
TRBV6-5,CASSYTLYSYEQYF
TRBV10-3,CAISLAGGNTGELFF
TRBV28,CASLATSGRGSYEQYF
TRBV18,CASSEAGNQPQHF
TRBV30,CAWSVIVTGNSPLHF
TRBV7-2,CASSFFENAEAFF
TRBV19,CASMTDRESGELFF
TRBV20-1,CSARDRSFSDTQYF
TRBV14,CASSPLYGGTEAFF
TRBV7-6,CASSPPGQGAKAFF
TRBV19,CASGIAGVYYNEQFF
TRBV20-1,CSALRSRLVSSYEQYF
TRBV10-1,CASSESGTGGKNIQYF
TRBV12-3/TRBV12-4,CASSRTSTEAFF
TRBV27,CASSLNPGQGAGGYTF
TRBV7-9,CASSPNPWTRLNTDTQYF
TRBV18,CASSPQGADTQYF
TRBV20-1,CSAPRTGQVGGELFF
TRBV28,CASTTGGSLGYTF
TRBV7-2,CASSLQGAINQPQHF
TRBV10-3,CAIRLTDTQYF
TRBV6-1,CASRIPSYNEQFF
TRBV10-3,CAIAGTGGRDTEAFF
TRBV5-4,CASSTSATSNYGYTF
TRBV15,CATSRPGQGSYEQYF
TRBV20-1,CSARVVSTDTQYF
TRBV6-1,CASGGGFSYEQYF
TRBV20-1,CSARYGTAAGGITDTQYF
TRBV5-5,CASSLRGGDGSPLHF
TRBV20-1,CSATNSHEQFF
TRBV20-1,CSARPLTSNRNEQFF
TRBV30,CAWSAGQGIDSPLHF
TRBV25-1,CASRAGGGSPLHF